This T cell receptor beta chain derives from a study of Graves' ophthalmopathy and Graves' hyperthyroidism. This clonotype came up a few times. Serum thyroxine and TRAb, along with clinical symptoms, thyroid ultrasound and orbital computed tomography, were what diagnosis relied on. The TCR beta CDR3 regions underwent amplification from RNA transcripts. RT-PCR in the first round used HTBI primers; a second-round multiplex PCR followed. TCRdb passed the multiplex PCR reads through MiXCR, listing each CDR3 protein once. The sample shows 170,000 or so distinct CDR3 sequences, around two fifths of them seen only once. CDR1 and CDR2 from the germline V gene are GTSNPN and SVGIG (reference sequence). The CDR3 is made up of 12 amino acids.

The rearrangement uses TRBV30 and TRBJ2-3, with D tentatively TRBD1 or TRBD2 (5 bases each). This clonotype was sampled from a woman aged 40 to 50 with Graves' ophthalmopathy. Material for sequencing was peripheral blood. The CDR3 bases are TGTGGATCAGGGAGAAGCTCAGATACGCAGTATTTT. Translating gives CGSGRSSDTQYF.